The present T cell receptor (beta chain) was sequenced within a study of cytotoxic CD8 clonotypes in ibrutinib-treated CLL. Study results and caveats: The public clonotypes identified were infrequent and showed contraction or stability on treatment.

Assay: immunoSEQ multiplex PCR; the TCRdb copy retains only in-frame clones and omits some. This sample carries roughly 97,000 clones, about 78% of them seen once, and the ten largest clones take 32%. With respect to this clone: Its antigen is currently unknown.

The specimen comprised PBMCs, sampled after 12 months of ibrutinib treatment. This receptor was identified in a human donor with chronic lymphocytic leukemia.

The CDR3 spells CASSPLGQGTYEQYF. As DNA, the CDR3 is TGTGCCAGCTCACCACTAGGGCAGGGAACCTACGAGCAGTACTTC. V is TRBV18 and J is TRBJ2-7; D might be TRBD1 (5 bases). Germline assignment: CDR1 KGHSH and CDR2 LQKENI. Trimming left V 1 base short and J 2 bases short, with 12 bases between. This CDR3 is built from 15 residues.